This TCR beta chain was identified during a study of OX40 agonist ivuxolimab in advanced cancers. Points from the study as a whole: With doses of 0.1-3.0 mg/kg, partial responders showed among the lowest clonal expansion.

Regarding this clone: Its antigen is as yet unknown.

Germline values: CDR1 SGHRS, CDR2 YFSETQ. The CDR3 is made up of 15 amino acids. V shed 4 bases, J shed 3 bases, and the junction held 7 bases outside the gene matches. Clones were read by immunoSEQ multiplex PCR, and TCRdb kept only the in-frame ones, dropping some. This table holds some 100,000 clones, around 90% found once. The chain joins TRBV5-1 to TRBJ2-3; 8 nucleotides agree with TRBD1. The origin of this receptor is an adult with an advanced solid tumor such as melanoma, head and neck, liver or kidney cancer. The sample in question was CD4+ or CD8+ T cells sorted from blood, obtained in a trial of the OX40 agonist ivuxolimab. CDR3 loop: CASSPRDRNTDTQYF. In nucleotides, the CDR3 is TGCGCCAGCAGCCCCCGGGACAGGAATACAGATACGCAGTATTTT.